A selection of T cell receptor beta chains follows, all from one sample in a study of tumor-infiltrating lymphocytes in primary liver carcinoma. TCRdb recomputed calls from the multiplex PCR reads with MiXCR, one row per CDR3 protein. The table has 85,000 to 100,000 distinct CDR3 sequences, just over 65% seen once. Sequenced input: tumor-adjacent normal liver tissue. Every receptor here comes from a man aged 40-49 years with primary liver carcinoma and hepatitis B virus infection. Both conserved end residues are part of each CDR3.

>TRBJ2-7|TRBV10-1
CASIESSYEQYF
>TRBJ2-3|TRBV6-2/TRBV6-3
CASSCDTSSTGTQYF
>TRBJ2-7|TRBV11-2
CASNLGGGTWSEQYF
>TRBJ2-1|TRBV11-3
CASSWVSHDNEQFF
>TRBJ2-3|TRBV6-5
CLSSYSGGTGDTQYF
>TRBJ1-2|TRBV28
CASNPTGGGMSNGYTF
>TRBJ2-7|TRBV11-2
CASSLGETVSYEQYF
>TRBJ2-3|TRBV11-1
CASSLRGAGRDTQYF
>TRBJ1-4|TRBV7-9
CASSLAGTEEEKLFF
>TRBJ1-4|TRBV28
CASSPDREAGEKLFF
>TRBJ2-1|TRBV7-6
CASSLGTSGAYNDQFF
>TRBJ1-1|TRBV10-3
CAISESGGGDTEAFF
>TRBJ1-5|TRBV28
CASSLRGSYQPQHF
>TRBJ1-4|TRBV15
CATSRARANEKLFF
>TRBJ2-7|TRBV29-1
CSVAWTGGVRQYF
>TRBJ1-1|TRBV4-1
CDCSQEGGGLNTEAFF
>TRBJ2-5|TRBV12-3/TRBV12-4
CASSLSLETQYF
>TRBJ1-1|TRBV7-9
CASSLGPMGEAFF
>TRBJ1-1|TRBV7-9
CASSLARETEAFF
>TRBJ2-7|TRBV11-2
CASSSAATEYEQYF
>TRBJ2-5|TRBV11-2
CANSGQGTTRETQYF
>TRBJ1-1|TRBV28
CASSLTTEAFF
>TRBJ2-4|TRBV6-1
CASDEGGLAKNIQYF
>TRBJ1-2|TRBV6-6
CASSYSLGELDGYTF
>TRBJ2-7|TRBV29-1
CSVSTWTASYEQYF
>TRBJ2-3|TRBV6-1
CASSKAERGTDTQCF
>TRBJ2-6|TRBV19
CASKFSGANVLTF
>TRBJ2-1|TRBV11-2
CASSLSVGHRQFF
>TRBJ2-7|TRBV28
CATRDSSLYEQYF
>TRBJ2-7|TRBV28
CASSPTGLEQYF
>TRBJ2-3|TRBV11-1
CASSYGASTDTQYF
>TRBJ2-2|TRBV6-5
CASSLRPPGVNTGELFF
>TRBJ2-3|TRBV11-2
CVSSLGTSTQTGTQYF